The 20 T cell receptor beta chains below come from one sample, sequenced in a study of Graves' ophthalmopathy and Graves' hyperthyroidism (dated 2018 in TCRdb). The sequencer listed for this sample is Illumina HiSeq 2000. TCR beta CDR3 regions were amplified from RNA transcripts for repertoire sequencing. A first-round RT-PCR used HTBI primers with the Qiagen OneStep RT-PCR kit, followed by a second-round multiplex PCR, size selection and purification. TCRdb applied fastp at Q25 and MiXCR to the public reads, then kept only in-frame beta chains. For every CDR3 protein sequence, its rows merge into one entry that carries the most common genes and DNA. Recorded for this sample are hundreds of thousands of distinct CDR3 sequences; about 16% of them occurred a single time. The top ten hold roughly 7% of the sample. Sample: peripheral blood. These receptors all stem from a woman aged 18-29 years with stable Graves' hyperthyroidism. Donor details come from another sample of the same person, matched by shared clones.

This clonotype appeared many times. The genes are TRBV9 and TRBJ2-5; D ambiguous. CDR3 length: 14 amino acids. Germline V gene sequence: CDR1 SGDLS, CDR2 YYNGEE. The ends were cut back, 2 bases at V and 5 bases at J, with 13 bases in the middle. CDR3 sequence reads: CASSVQLYGETQYF. DNA for the CDR3: TGTGCCAGCAGCGTCCAGTTGTATGGGGAGACCCAGTACTTC.

In its sample, this clonotype was seen many times. The chain has TRBV6-5 and TRBJ2-7; possibly TRBD1 for D (6 bases). CDR3 length: 16 residues. The germline V gene has CDR1 MNHEY and CDR2 SVGAGI. V was clipped by 4 bases and J by 3 bases, with 19 bases between them. CDR3: CASSWGLTVGNYEQYF. DNA for the CDR3: TGTGCCAGCAGTTGGGGGCTGACAGTGGGTAACTACGAGCAGTACTTC.

This clonotype has a count of ten or more. The rearrangement joins TRBV20-1 to TRBJ2-5; 7 bases align to TRBD1. This CDR3 has 13 amino acids. CDR1 is DFQATT and CDR2 is SNEGSKA in the germline V gene (reference sequence). V lost 5 bases to trimming and J lost 1 base; unmatched junction nucleotides: 4. CDR3 sequence: CSAQQGLQETQYF. DNA of the CDR3: TGCAGTGCTCAACAGGGGCTCCAAGAGACCCAGTACTTC.

As regards this clonotype: This may come from a read error, since a much larger clone is one base off. This chain connects TRBV19 to TRBJ2-5, with D perhaps TRBD1 (6 bases). CDR3 length equals 13 residues. The V gene's germline CDR1 is LNHDA and CDR2 SQIVND (reference sequence). In nucleotides, the CDR3 is TGTGCCAGTACTTCGACAGGCCAAGTGACCCAGTACTTC. Protein: CASTSTGQVTQYF.

On this clonotype itself: At one of its ends the junction is not consistent with the germline gene, which may arise from a read error. This chain uses TRBV20-1 with TRBJ2-7, with D maybe TRBD2 (6 bases). Per germline, CDR1 DFQATT and CDR2 SNEGSKA (reference sequence). The CDR3 length is 14 residues. The CDR3 here is CSARDPRDFYEQYF. CDR3 coding DNA: TGCAGTGCTCGAGACCCTCGGGACTTCTACGAGCAGTACTTC.

This clonotype appeared a few times. The rearrangement uses TRBV12-3 or TRBV12-4 and TRBJ2-3; 7 nucleotides match TRBD2. Germline trimming cut 5 bases from V and 6 bases from J; bases unmatched to any gene: 8. This CDR3 has 14 amino acids. CDR3 nucleotides: TGTGCCAGCAGTCCCCTGCCCGGGGGGGATACGCAGTATTTT. It specifies CASSPLPGGDTQYF.

This clonotype was detected ten times or more. J is TRBJ1-2 and V is TRBV6-1, with 9 positions matching TRBD1. The length of the CDR3 is 11 residues. V shed 4 bases, J shed 11 bases, and the junction held 2 bases outside the gene matches. The V gene's germline CDR1 is MNHNS and CDR2 SASEGT. The CDR3 DNA reads as TGTGCCAGCAGTGTTGGGACAGGGTACACCTTC. This encodes CASSVGTGYTF.

This clonotype occurred many times. This sequence joins TRBV10-1 and TRBJ1-1; D is perhaps TRBD1 (5 bases). V was shortened by 2 bases and J by 3 bases, with 13 bases between the two germline ends. The CDR3 extends over 15 amino acids. Germline CDR1 WNHNN, CDR2 SYGVQD (reference sequence). DNA of the CDR3: TGCGCCAGCAGTGAGGCAGGGTTAGGGGACACTGAAGCTTTCTTT. Translating it yields CASSEAGLGDTEAFF.

This clonotype was seen ten or more times. The chain recombines TRBV5-1 with TRBJ1-1; D call uncertain. The CDR3 spans 13 residues. V was cut by 4 bases and J by 10 bases, with 17 bases left in between. The germline gives CDR1 SGHRS, CDR2 YFSETQ. The CDR3: CASSPQTPVRAFF. DNA of the CDR3: TGCGCCAGCAGCCCCCAGACACCGGTAAGAGCTTTCTTT.

This clonotype has a handful of counts. A junction end diverges from the germline sequence, so it may reflect a read error. Here the CDR3 DNA reads TGCGCCAGCAGCTTTCGAGCCCTAGCGATCTCCGGGGATCTGTTTTTT. Its translation is CASSFRALAISGDLFF. The rearrangement uses TRBV5-1 and TRBJ2-2; D is perhaps TRBD2 (6 bases). The CDR3 is made up of 16 amino acids. Germline lookup yields CDR1 SGHRS and CDR2 YFSETQ. Combining the CDR3 with reference TRBV5-1 and TRBJ2-2 gives the whole variable domain KAGVTQTPRYLIKTRGQQVTLSCSPISGHRSVSWYQQTPGQGLQFLFEYFSETQRNKGNFPGRFSGRQFSNSRSEMNVSTLELGDSALYLCASSFRALAISGDLFFGEGSRLTVL.

This clonotype was counted at least ten times. V and J are TRBV7-2 and TRBJ2-7; TRBD1 matches 8 bases. J gave up 4 bases and V 3 bases, and 8 bases lay outside the gene matches. The CDR3 is made up of 15 amino acids. Looked up from germline, CDR1 is SGHTA and CDR2 is FQGNSA. The CDR3 DNA reads TGTGCCAGCAGCTTTGGCAGGGGGCAAGGTTACGAGCAGTACTTC. Its protein is CASSFGRGQGYEQYF.

This chain's CDR3 is CASSYSVGNGELFF. The CDR3 DNA reads TGTGCCAGCAGTTACTCAGTGGGCAACGGGGAGCTGTTTTTT. The rearrangement joins TRBV6-5 to TRBJ2-2; D remains ambiguous. The germline V and J ends were trimmed by 0 bases and 7 bases, with 9 bases remaining between them. The CDR3 loop spans 14 amino acids. Germline V gene data show CDR1 as MNHEY and CDR2 as SVGAGI.

This clonotype occurred many times. The chain uses TRBV15 and TRBJ1-5; TRBD1 might be the D (5 bases). Trimming removed 0 bases from V and 4 bases from J, with 13 bases in between. Germline assignment: CDR1 LNHNV and CDR2 YYDKDF (reference sequence). The CDR3 contains 16 residues. In DNA, the CDR3 is TGTGCCACCAGCAGAGATGGGTATCGGGGGAATCAGCCCCAGCATTTT. It translates to CATSRDGYRGNQPQHF.

The J gene is TRBJ2-7, the V gene TRBV29-1; a weak D match, TRBD1 (6 bases). Germline V gives CDR1 SQVTM, CDR2 ANQGSEA. V lost 3 bases and J 3 bases, leaving 18 bases between the germline ends. The CDR3 has 15 residues. The CDR3 here is CSVEWGQGFGYEQYF. CDR3 DNA sequence: TGCAGCGTTGAGTGGGGGCAGGGGTTTGGCTACGAGCAGTACTTC.

The V gene is TRBV6-4, the J gene TRBJ1-3; no firm D call. Trimming removed 4 bases from V and 3 bases from J, with 7 bases in between. Germline CDR1 reads MRHNA; CDR2 reads SNTAGT. The CDR3 is made up of 13 amino acids. The CDR3 DNA follows: TGTGCCAGCAGTGCTCTGGGTGGAAACACCATATATTTT. It codes for CASSALGGNTIYF.

This clonotype has a count of ten or more. This chain uses TRBV12-3 or TRBV12-4 with TRBJ1-6; 9 bases are shared with TRBD1. Trimming cost V 4 bases and J 7 bases; bases outside gene matches: 8. The CDR3 totals 16 residues. The CDR3 nucleotides are TGTGCCAGCAGTTCCTATGGGACAGGGCGCAATTCACCCCTCCACTTT. It yields the protein CASSSYGTGRNSPLHF.

The rearrangement links TRBV7-3 to TRBJ2-2, with unresolved D. The CDR3 sequence is 18 residues long. CDR1 and CDR2 (germline): SGHTA, FQGTGA. The V end lost 4 bases, the J end lost 2 bases, and 20 bases lay between the germline ends. Here the CDR3 reads CASSSLPLSLPNTGELFF. Here the CDR3 DNA reads TGTGCCAGCAGCTCATTACCGCTTTCCTTACCTAACACCGGGGAGCTGTTTTTT.

This clonotype was found many times. The chain couples TRBV4-2 to TRBJ1-1; D ambiguous. The CDR3 is 15 residues long. The V gene's germline CDR1 is LGHNA and CDR2 YNFKEQ. Trimming took 3 bases from V and 0 from J, leaving 11 bases between them. As DNA, the CDR3 is TGTGCCAGCAGCCAGACCGGGAACATGAACACTGAAGCTTTCTTT. Translating gives CASSQTGNMNTEAFF.

This clonotype was observed many times. The chain joins TRBV7-6 to TRBJ2-2, with 8 bases aligning to TRBD2. Germline-derived CDR1 and CDR2 are SGHVS and FNYEAQ. The length of the CDR3 is 16 residues. Trimming cost V 4 bases and J 8 bases; bases outside gene matches: 12. This CDR3 reads CASSSRTSRSSGELFF. As DNA, the CDR3 is TGTGCCAGCAGCTCAAGGACTAGCAGATCTTCTGGGGAGCTGTTTTTT.

There are a few counts of this clonotype. Just one base apart from a much larger clone, this may be a read error. This chain uses TRBV6-2 or TRBV6-3 with TRBJ2-5, with 9 bases that match TRBD1. In germline, CDR1 is MNHEY, CDR2 SVGEGT. The CDR3 covers 16 residues. The chain's CDR3 is CASSYPRQGGKETQHF. CDR3 DNA sequence: TGTGCCAGCAGTTACCCCCGACAGGGGGGGAAAGAGACCCAGCACTTC.